A selection of T cell receptor beta chains follows, all from one sample in a study of cytomegalovirus exposure and HLA in healthy donors. Assay: immunoSEQ multiplex PCR; the TCRdb copy retains only in-frame clones and omits some. The sample carries 120,000 or so clones, roughly 90% recorded once. Specimen: PBMCs. The receptor set was obtained from a woman younger than 45 in good health and CMV-seropositive. CDR3s include the opening cysteine and the closing phenylalanine or tryptophan. D genes are given only for firm matches. Not every row has a clone size; where given, it reads once, few, many or a size class.

j_gene	d_gene	abundance	v_gene	CDR3nt	CDR3aa
TRBJ2-7	-	-	TRBV4-1	TGCGCCAGCAGCCAGAACAGGGACCCCTACGAGCAGTACTTC	CASSQNRDPYEQYF
TRBJ1-1	TRBD1	-	TRBV29-1	TGCAGCGTTACTCTCGACAGGGTGAACACTGAAGCTTTCTTT	CSVTLDRVNTEAFF
TRBJ2-5	TRBD2	-	TRBV5-4	TGTGCCAGCAGCTTGCGAGCGGGAGGGGAGACCCAGTACTTC	CASSLRAGGETQYF
TRBJ1-2	TRBD1	-	TRBV7-9	TGTGCCAGCAGCCGAGGGACAGGGGAATTCTATGGCTACACCTTC	CASSRGTGEFYGYTF
TRBJ2-5	TRBD2	-	TRBV29-1	TGCAGCGTTGAGGCGGGGGAGGCTGAGACCCAGTACTTC	CSVEAGEAETQYF
TRBJ2-7	TRBD1	-	TRBV5-1	TGCGCCAGCAGCTTGGGGACAGGCGATTGGGGCATCTACGAGCAGTACTTC	CASSLGTGDWGIYEQYF
TRBJ2-3	TRBD2	-	TRBV18	TGTGCCAGCTCCTTTGTGGCGGGAGGAGGAACAGATACGCAGTATTTT	CASSFVAGGGTDTQYF
TRBJ2-2	TRBD1	once	TRBV9	TGTGCCAGCAGCGTAGCCCCGACAGGGGTGGACACCGGGGAGCTGTTTTTT	CASSVAPTGVDTGELFF
TRBJ2-2	TRBD2	once	TRBV6-4	TGTGCCAGCAGCGATACTAGCGGGGGGAACACCGGGGAGCTGTTTTTT	CASSDTSGGNTGELFF
TRBJ2-1	TRBD2	-	TRBV7-8	TGTGCCAGCAGCTCCCAGCGGGGGGGCCGCAACAATGAGCAGTTCTTC	CASSSQRGGRNNEQFF
TRBJ2-6	-	few	TRBV9	TGTGCCAGCAGCCCCGGTACTCTGGGGGCCAACGTCCTGACTTTC	CASSPGTLGANVLTF
TRBJ2-2	TRBD2	-	TRBV18	TGTGCCAGCTCACCACTTCCTAGCGGGAGAGGCACCGGGGAGCTGTTTTTT	CASSPLPSGRGTGELFF
TRBJ2-1	-	-	TRBV7-9	TGTGCCAGCAGTCCCCGCGGGACGGCTTACAATGAGCAGTTCTTC	CASSPRGTAYNEQFF
TRBJ2-7	-	-	TRBV9	TGTGCCAGCAGCAAGTCTAGCGTATCCTACGAGCAGTACTTC	CASSKSSVSYEQYF
TRBJ2-3	TRBD2	once	TRBV10-2	TGCGCCAGCCAAGAGGGCGGGAGAACGGATACGCAGTATTTT	CASQEGGRTDTQYF
TRBJ2-2	TRBD1	few	TRBV5-1	TGCGCCAGCAGCCGACAGGGCGACACCGGGGAGCTGTTTTTT	CASSRQGDTGELFF
TRBJ2-7	TRBD1	-	TRBV6-5	TGTGCCAGCAGTCCGGGACAGGGGCGTAATTACGAGCAGTACTTC	CASSPGQGRNYEQYF
TRBJ2-5	-	-	TRBV18	TGTGCCAGCTCACCAGGCGAGACCCAGTACTTC	CASSPGETQYF
TRBJ2-5	TRBD1	-	TRBV2	TGTGCCAGCAGGGCAGGGGGCTACGAGACCCAGTACTTC	CASRAGGYETQYF
TRBJ2-1	-	-	TRBV6-7	TGTGCCAGCAGTTACTGGGGGGGCAATAACTCCTACAATGAGCAGTTCTTC	CASSYWGGNNSYNEQFF
TRBJ2-3	-	-	TRBV18	TGTGCCAGCTCACCAACAATACTAGCCTCACGCACCCATACGCAGTATTTT	CASSPTILASRTHTQYF
TRBJ2-7	-	-	TRBV28	TGTGCCAGCAGTCGAGGACAGTCCTACGAGCAGTACTTC	CASSRGQSYEQYF
TRBJ2-7	TRBD2	-	TRBV28	TGTGCCAGCAGTTTAAGTGGGAGGGCCATCAACGAGCAGTACTTC	CASSLSGRAINEQYF
TRBJ1-6	-	-	TRBV7-2	TGTGCCAGCAGCCTAGGAGGGCCCCTCCACTTT	CASSLGGPLHF
TRBJ1-1	-	-	TRBV30	TGTGCCTGGAGTGTACGCCCCTTCCCACAGATTAACACTGAAGCTTTCTTT	CAWSVRPFPQINTEAFF
TRBJ2-2	TRBD2	-	TRBV7-7	TGTGCCAGCAGCAGAGCGGGAGGATCGGAAACCGGGGAGCTGTTTTTT	CASSRAGGSETGELFF
TRBJ1-3	-	-	TRBV30	TGTGCCTGTGGGAGAGAGAACTCTGGAAACACCATATATTTT	CACGRENSGNTIYF
TRBJ1-2	-	-	TRBV6-5	TGTGCCAGCAGTTACTTTGGGGCCAAAGGCTACACCTTC	CASSYFGAKGYTF
TRBJ2-5	TRBD2	-	TRBV13	TGTGCCAGCAGCTTAGCGGGGACTAGACAAGAGACCCAGTACTTC	CASSLAGTRQETQYF
TRBJ2-7	TRBD1	-	TRBV2	TGTGCCAGCAGGGCGGGACAGGGTTTGGCTAAGGAGCAGTACTTC	CASRAGQGLAKEQYF
TRBJ1-2	-	-	TRBV5-6	TGTGCCAGCAGCTTGGGCAGGGCTTATGGCTACACCTTC	CASSLGRAYGYTF
TRBJ2-5	-	-	TRBV27	TGTGCCAGCAGTGATCTAGGGACAACTCAAGAGACCCAGTACTTC	CASSDLGTTQETQYF
TRBJ2-7	TRBD1	few	TRBV19	TGTGCCAGTAGTCTCAGGACAGGCCACTCCTACGAGCAGTACTTC	CASSLRTGHSYEQYF
TRBJ2-1	TRBD1	-	TRBV10-3	TGTGCCATTCGACAGGGGGAGGACAATGAGCAGTTCTTC	CAIRQGEDNEQFF
TRBJ1-5	TRBD1	few	TRBV27	TGTGCCAGCAGTCCGGGAGGGACAGGGATAGGACAGCCCCAGCATTTT	CASSPGGTGIGQPQHF
TRBJ2-6	-	-	TRBV2	TGTGCCAGCATGGGAGCGGTCTCTGGGGCCAACGTCCTGACTTTC	CASMGAVSGANVLTF
TRBJ1-5	-	-	TRBV6-1	TGTGCCAGCAGTGAAAGACCAGGGTATCAGCCCCAGCATTTT	CASSERPGYQPQHF
TRBJ2-7	TRBD1	-	TRBV30	TGTGCCTGGGGCCGAGGACAGGGGCAAGACGAGCAGTACTTC	CAWGRGQGQDEQYF
TRBJ2-1	-	-	TRBV7-2	TGTGCCAGCAGCTTACAGGGAGGACCCTACAATGAGCAGTTCTTC	CASSLQGGPYNEQFF
TRBJ2-1	TRBD2	-	TRBV28	TGTGCCAGCAGTTTACCACTAGCGGGGCCCTACAATGAGCAGTTCTTC	CASSLPLAGPYNEQFF
TRBJ2-2	TRBD1	-	TRBV6-6	TGTGCCAGCAGAACAGGGGACACCGGGGAGCTGTTTTTT	CASRTGDTGELFF
TRBJ1-2	-	-	TRBV4-3	TGCGCCAGCAGCCAAGACGAACAGGGAGTCTATGGCTACACCTTC	CASSQDEQGVYGYTF
TRBJ2-1	TRBD1	-	TRBV7-2	TGTGCCAGCAGACAACAGGGGGCGCGGTACAATGAGCAGTTCTTC	CASRQQGARYNEQFF
TRBJ2-5	-	-	TRBV19	TGTGCCAGTAGTATAACGGGGGGCACACAAGAGACCCAGTACTTC	CASSITGGTQETQYF
TRBJ1-5	-	-	TRBV19	TGTGCCAGTAGACTAGGGCCCCGCCGGGGGACCCAGCATTTT	CASRLGPRRGTQHF
TRBJ2-5	-	once	TRBV7-7	TGTGCTAGCAGCTTAGGGGGGCTTGAGACCCAGTACTTC	CASSLGGLETQYF
TRBJ2-7	TRBD2	-	TRBV13	TGTGCCAGCAGCGCAGCGGGAGGGGACTACGAGCAGTACTTC	CASSAAGGDYEQYF
TRBJ1-1	-	few	TRBV11-2	TGTGCCAGCAGCTCGACCCGACAGGACACTGAAGCTTTCTTT	CASSSTRQDTEAFF
TRBJ2-1	TRBD2	few	TRBV6-1	TGTGCCAGCAGTGTTCTAGCTGGGAGGGATGAGCAGTTCTTC	CASSVLAGRDEQFF
TRBJ2-5	TRBD2	-	TRBV14	TGTGCCAGCAGCCAAGGGCTAGCGGGACTGTACCAAGAGACCCAGTACTTC	CASSQGLAGLYQETQYF
TRBJ2-3	-	-	TRBV29-1	TGCAGCGTTGAGGGGGCTAGTTTAAGAACGCAGTATTTT	CSVEGASLRTQYF
TRBJ2-1	TRBD1	-	TRBV2	TGTGCCAGCAATCAGGACAGGGATGGTGAGCAGTTCTTC	CASNQDRDGEQFF
TRBJ1-6	TRBD1	-	TRBV7-2	TGTGCCAGCAGCCTCGACAGGGGGGGCGGTTCACCCCTCCACTTT	CASSLDRGGGSPLHF